Below, 14 T cell receptor beta chains from the same sample are listed, as sequenced in a study of cytomegalovirus exposure and HLA in healthy donors. The PCR employed 60 Vbeta primers together with 13 Jbeta primers. The assay was immunoSEQ multiplex PCR, and TCRdb's table has in-frame clones only and misses some. The sample has some 87,000 clones, over 70% seen once. Sequencing was carried out using PBMCs. The receptors originated from a man between 18 and 29 years old in good health and CMV-seropositive.

The rearrangement joins TRBV4-1 to TRBJ1-2; D not resolved. Trimming left V 1 base short and J 8 bases short, with 11 bases between. The CDR3 is made up of 13 amino acids. CDR1 and CDR2 from the germline V gene are MGHRA and YSYEKL. This chain's CDR3 is CASSQGESVGYTF. The CDR3 coding sequence is TGCGCCAGCAGCCAAGGGGAGTCTGTAGGCTACACCTTC.

This clone was recorded a few times. The gene calls are TRBV6-6 and TRBJ2-7; perhaps TRBD2 as D (6 bases). The CDR3 has 13 amino acids. Trimming removed 7 bases from V and 5 bases from J, with 15 bases in between. Germline V lookup: CDR1 MNHNY, CDR2 SVGAGI (reference sequence). CDR3 in DNA: TGTGCCAGCATCGCCGGGACTTACCACGAGCAGTACTTC. It codes for CASIAGTYHEQYF.

The chain is built from TRBV28 and TRBJ1-1; tentatively, D is TRBD1 (5 bases). Germline CDR1 and CDR2: MDHEN and SYDVKM. This CDR3 is 12 amino acids long. V lost 5 bases to trimming and J lost 5 bases, with 9 bases between them. CDR3 in amino acids: CASSRRVTEAFF. The CDR3 nucleotides are TGTGCCAGCAGTCGCAGGGTTACTGAAGCTTTCTTT.

The chain links TRBV28 to TRBJ2-7; 10 positions match TRBD1. CDR3 size: 16 residues. V trimming: 5 bases; J trimming: 4 bases; junction bases outside the gene matches: 11. Germline lookup yields CDR1 MDHEN and CDR2 SYDVKM. DNA of the CDR3: TGTGCCAGCAGTCAGGCCCGGACAGGGGGAAAGTACGAGCAGTACTTC. Protein: CASSQARTGGKYEQYF.

The chain is built from TRBV6-1 and TRBJ2-7; D gene uncertain. The CDR3 consists of 14 residues. Germline lookup yields CDR1 MNHNS and CDR2 SASEGT. V was trimmed by 7 bases and J by 0 bases, leaving 13 bases between them. For the CDR3, the DNA is TGTGCCAGCAAAGAGGTGGCAAGCTCCTACGAGCAGTACTTC. It translates to CASKEVASSYEQYF.

The genes are TRBV5-4 and TRBJ2-4, with unresolved D. The CDR3 is 14 amino acids. V was trimmed by 2 bases and J by 0 bases, leaving 6 bases between them. Per the germline V gene, CDR1 is SGHNT and CDR2 is YYREEE (reference sequence). The DNA of the CDR3 is TGTGCCAGCAGCTTACAACGAGCCAAAAACATTCAGTACTTC. It is translated as CASSLQRAKNIQYF.

The rearrangement uses TRBV6-5 and TRBJ2-6, with 7 positions matching TRBD2. J gave up 3 bases and V 6 bases, and 5 bases lay outside the gene matches. Germline CDR1 reads MNHEY; CDR2 reads SVGAGI. CDR3 length equals 15 residues. The CDR3 spells CASRLGGYGANVLTF. CDR3 coding DNA: TGTGCCAGCAGACTCGGGGGGTATGGGGCCAACGTCCTGACTTTC.

The chain combines TRBV6-5 with TRBJ2-1; D is perhaps TRBD1 (6 bases). V dropped 6 bases and J dropped 0 bases, with 12 bases sitting between them. The CDR3 length is 15 residues. Germline V gene lookup returns CDR1 MNHEY and CDR2 SVGAGI. CDR3 in DNA: TGTGCCAGCAGGTTACAGGGCCGCTCCTACAATGAGCAGTTCTTC. This gives the protein CASRLQGRSYNEQFF.

This chain connects TRBV7-8 to TRBJ2-5, with TRBD2 matching 11 bases. The germline gives CDR1 SGHVS, CDR2 FQNEAQ. The CDR3 spans 16 residues. The V gene end was trimmed by 5 bases and the J gene end by 5 bases; junction bases not matched to a gene: 10. CDR3 coding DNA: TGTGCCAGCAGCCTCCATAGCGGGAGGGCCGGGGAGACCCAGTACTTC. Protein sequence: CASSLHSGRAGETQYF. The full variable domain, in which reference TRBV7-8 and TRBJ2-5 provide the parts outside the CDR3, is GAGVSQSPRYKVAKRGQDVALRCDPISGHVSLFWYQQALGQGPEFLTYFQNEAQLDKSGLPSDRFFAERPEGSVSTLKIQRTQQEDSAVYLCASSLHSGRAGETQYFGPGTRLLVL.

This rearrangement joins TRBV27 to TRBJ1-1, with D maybe TRBD1 (5 bases). CDR1 and CDR2 from the germline V gene are MNHEY and SMNVEV (reference sequence). The V end lost 6 bases, the J end lost 4 bases, and 12 bases lay between the germline ends. CDR3 size: 13 residues. The CDR3 is CASSLGTSTEAFF. CDR3 DNA sequence: TGTGCCAGCAGCCTCGGGACTTCCACTGAAGCTTTCTTT.

V usage is TRBV6-4 and J usage is TRBJ2-7, with 7 bases lining up with TRBD2. CDR3 length: 13 residues. CDR1 MRHNA and CDR2 SNTAGT come from the germline V gene. Losses at the gene ends were 6 bases for V and 1 base for J; bases not matched to a gene: 3. CDR3 protein: CASSREASYEQYF. The DNA for the CDR3 is TGTGCCAGCAGCCGGGAGGCTTCCTACGAGCAGTACTTC.

The V and J genes are TRBV29-1 and TRBJ1-1; weak D call: TRBD1 (6 bases). Trimming pared 5 bases from V and 4 bases from J, leaving 26 bases between. CDR3 length: 17 amino acids. The germline V gene has CDR1 SQVTM and CDR2 ANQGSEA. The CDR3 nucleotides read TGCAGCGTTCTTTCTTATCCATTCGTCGTAGGGGGCACTGAAGCTTTCTTT. Amino acids: CSVLSYPFVVGGTEAFF.

This clone showed up just a few times. This rearrangement joins TRBV7-6 to TRBJ2-3; D might be TRBD2 (6 bases). The CDR3 has 15 amino acids. Deletions cut 1 base from V and 2 bases from J, with 10 bases between. Per germline, CDR1 SGHVS and CDR2 FNYEAQ. The CDR3 region has the DNA TGTGCCAGCAGCTTAGGGTCTAGCGTCACAGATACGCAGTATTTT. Protein product: CASSLGSSVTDTQYF.

This sequence joins TRBV11-3 and TRBJ2-2, with no clear D. V dropped 2 bases and J dropped 6 bases, with 13 bases sitting between them. Germline V gene sequence: CDR1 SGHNT, CDR2 YENEEA. The CDR3 is 15 amino acids. CDR3 DNA: TGTGCCAGCAGCTTAACCTCCCTCGGAGCCGGGGAGCTGTTTTTT. It encodes CASSLTSLGAGELFF.